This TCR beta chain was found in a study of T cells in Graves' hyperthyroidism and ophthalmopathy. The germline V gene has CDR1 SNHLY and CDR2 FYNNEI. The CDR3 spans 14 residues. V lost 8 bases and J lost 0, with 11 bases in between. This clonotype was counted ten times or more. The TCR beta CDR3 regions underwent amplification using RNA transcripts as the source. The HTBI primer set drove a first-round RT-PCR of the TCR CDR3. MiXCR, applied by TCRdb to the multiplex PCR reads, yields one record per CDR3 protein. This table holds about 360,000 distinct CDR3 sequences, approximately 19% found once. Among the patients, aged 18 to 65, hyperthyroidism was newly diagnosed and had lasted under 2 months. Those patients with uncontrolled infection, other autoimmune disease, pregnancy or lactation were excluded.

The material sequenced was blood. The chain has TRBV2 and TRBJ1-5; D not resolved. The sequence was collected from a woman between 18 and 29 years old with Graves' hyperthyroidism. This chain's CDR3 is CASGLGNSNQPQHF. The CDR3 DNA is TGTGCCAGCGGTCTCGGGAATAGCAATCAGCCCCAGCATTTT.